These T cell receptor beta chains were read from a single sample in a study of human T cells and chemical hapten exposure. TCRdb independently ran MiXCR on the RACE reads; one entry per CDR3 protein. Here the sample spans a few hundred thousand distinct CDR3 sequences, around 5.5% being singletons. This material consisted of whole blood, taken in connection with sensitization to the hapten diphenylcyclopropenone (DPC). Every receptor here comes from a woman aged 18 to 35 with alopecia areata. Some clones in this sample may be carry-over from other donors' samples. CDR3s include the opening cysteine and the closing phenylalanine or tryptophan. Each record gives: CDR3 DNA, CDR3 protein, V gene, D gene, J gene, clone size. The D gene is left open where the match is weak. Expanded clones get a size class; other rows say once, few or many, or leave the size out.

CDR3nt: TGTGCCAGCAGTCGCGGGCAGGGTATAACCTATGAGCAGTTCTTC
CDR3aa: CASSRGQGITYEQFF
v_gene: TRBV6-2/TRBV6-3
d_gene: NA
j_gene: TRBJ2-1
abundance: NA

CDR3nt: TGTGCCAGCAGTTACAGGGGGGTAAGCGCGTTCGAGCAGTACTTC
CDR3aa: CASSYRGVSAFEQYF
v_gene: TRBV6-2/TRBV6-3
d_gene: NA
j_gene: TRBJ2-7
abundance: few

CDR3nt: TGCAGCACCGGGACAGGGCTAAATCAGCCCCAGCATTTT
CDR3aa: CSTGTGLNQPQHF
v_gene: TRBV29-1
d_gene: TRBD1
j_gene: TRBJ1-5
abundance: many

CDR3nt: TGTGCCAGCAGTGGGACAGGACGGACAGATACGCAGTATTTT
CDR3aa: CASSGTGRTDTQYF
v_gene: TRBV6-1
d_gene: TRBD1
j_gene: TRBJ2-3
abundance: NA

CDR3nt: TGCAGTGCTAGAGGCTCCGGTTGGCGGGGAGGGAACATTGAAAACATTCAGTACTTC
CDR3aa: CSARGSGWRGGNIENIQYF
v_gene: TRBV20-1
d_gene: TRBD2
j_gene: TRBJ2-4
abundance: few

CDR3nt: TGCGCCAGCAGCTCCGGGGGTGCGGGGAAAGAGACCCAGTACTTC
CDR3aa: CASSSGGAGKETQYF
v_gene: TRBV5-1
d_gene: NA
j_gene: TRBJ2-5
abundance: many

CDR3nt: TGTGCTAGTGGTTTGTTCCCCTCAGGGGACGGCTACACCTTC
CDR3aa: CASGLFPSGDGYTF
v_gene: TRBV12-5
d_gene: NA
j_gene: TRBJ1-2
abundance: NA

CDR3nt: TGTGCCAGCACAGAGCGGGCAGGGAAAGTCTACGAGCAGTACTTC
CDR3aa: CASTERAGKVYEQYF
v_gene: TRBV28
d_gene: NA
j_gene: TRBJ2-7
abundance: many

CDR3nt: TGTGCCAGTAACCTAAACAGGGGTCGGAATGGCTACACCTTC
CDR3aa: CASNLNRGRNGYTF
v_gene: TRBV19
d_gene: TRBD1
j_gene: TRBJ1-2
abundance: many

CDR3nt: TGTGCCAGCAGTTACGACAGAGGAGCAAGGGAGCAGTACTTC
CDR3aa: CASSYDRGAREQYF
v_gene: TRBV6-6
d_gene: NA
j_gene: TRBJ2-7
abundance: NA

CDR3nt: TGTGCCAGCAGCTATAAGCGTTTGGGGGTTCCCTACAATGAGCAGTTCTTC
CDR3aa: CASSYKRLGVPYNEQFF
v_gene: TRBV7-9
d_gene: NA
j_gene: TRBJ2-1
abundance: many

CDR3nt: TGTGCCAGCAGCTTACGTTCAGAGACCCAGTACTTC
CDR3aa: CASSLRSETQYF
v_gene: TRBV7-6
d_gene: NA
j_gene: TRBJ2-5
abundance: few

CDR3nt: TGTGCCACCCCTCGGACCCCGGGAGTGCGGGTACAAGAGACCCAGTACTTC
CDR3aa: CATPRTPGVRVQETQYF
v_gene: TRBV7-2
d_gene: NA
j_gene: TRBJ2-5
abundance: NA

CDR3nt: TGTGCCAGCAGTTTACAGGGGACAGTACTTACGAATGGCTACACCTTC
CDR3aa: CASSLQGTVLTNGYTF
v_gene: TRBV27
d_gene: TRBD1
j_gene: TRBJ1-2
abundance: NA

CDR3nt: TGTGCCAGCAGCTTGCAGGGGCCCACTGAAGCTTTCTTT
CDR3aa: CASSLQGPTEAFF
v_gene: TRBV5-4
d_gene: NA
j_gene: TRBJ1-1
abundance: few

CDR3nt: TGTGCCAGCAGCGTCAACAGGGGGCCGGCTTTCTTT
CDR3aa: CASSVNRGPAFF
v_gene: TRBV6-5
d_gene: TRBD1
j_gene: TRBJ1-1
abundance: few

CDR3nt: TGCAGTGCTAGAGATCTAGGGCAGGGAGACACTGAAGCTTTCTTT
CDR3aa: CSARDLGQGDTEAFF
v_gene: TRBV20-1
d_gene: NA
j_gene: TRBJ1-1
abundance: few

CDR3nt: TGTGCCAGCAGTTTTTGGACAGGGGAAGGGGCAGATACGCAGTATTTT
CDR3aa: CASSFWTGEGADTQYF
v_gene: TRBV12-3/TRBV12-4
d_gene: TRBD1
j_gene: TRBJ2-3
abundance: few

CDR3nt: TGCGCCAGCAGCTTGGTTCTAGCGGGGGGGCGGTCCTACAATGAGCAGTTCTTC
CDR3aa: CASSLVLAGGRSYNEQFF
v_gene: TRBV5-1
d_gene: TRBD2
j_gene: TRBJ2-1
abundance: few

CDR3nt: TGTGCCAGCTCGTTGCGGGATAACCGGGGGCCCCAGCATTTT
CDR3aa: CASSLRDNRGPQHF
v_gene: TRBV5-5
d_gene: NA
j_gene: TRBJ1-5
abundance: few

CDR3nt: TGCGCCAGCAGCCAAGATGTGGCAGAACAGGGAGGCACTGAAGCTTTCTTT
CDR3aa: CASSQDVAEQGGTEAFF
v_gene: TRBV4-3
d_gene: NA
j_gene: TRBJ1-1
abundance: many

CDR3nt: TGTGCCACCCAACCCCCCTCAGACTCTCGGGGACACACAGATACGCAGTATTTT
CDR3aa: CATQPPSDSRGHTDTQYF
v_gene: TRBV10-3
d_gene: NA
j_gene: TRBJ2-3
abundance: many

CDR3nt: TGTGCCATGCGGAGTGGGACTAGCGGGGGCCATGAGCAGTTCTTC
CDR3aa: CAMRSGTSGGHEQFF
v_gene: TRBV10-3
d_gene: TRBD2
j_gene: TRBJ2-1
abundance: NA

CDR3nt: TGTGCCAGCAGTGCGTCCAGAGAGACCCAGTACTTC
CDR3aa: CASSASRETQYF
v_gene: TRBV5-5
d_gene: NA
j_gene: TRBJ2-5
abundance: NA

CDR3nt: TGTGCCATCAGTGAATATAGGACAGGTATTGGGAACACTGAAGCTTTCTTT
CDR3aa: CAISEYRTGIGNTEAFF
v_gene: TRBV10-3
d_gene: TRBD1
j_gene: TRBJ1-1
abundance: NA

CDR3nt: TGCAGCGTTGACCCCACAGGTCTCGGCTACGAGCAGTACTTC
CDR3aa: CSVDPTGLGYEQYF
v_gene: TRBV29-1
d_gene: NA
j_gene: TRBJ2-7
abundance: few

CDR3nt: TGTGCCATCAGTGCGCCCTCCGGGACTGCGAGGTCCGGGGCCAACGTCCTGACTTTC
CDR3aa: CAISAPSGTARSGANVLTF
v_gene: TRBV10-3
d_gene: NA
j_gene: TRBJ2-6
abundance: many

CDR3nt: TGCGCCAGCAGCGAGGGACAGGGGGCTTCACCCCTCCACTTT
CDR3aa: CASSEGQGASPLHF
v_gene: TRBV5-1
d_gene: TRBD1
j_gene: TRBJ1-6
abundance: NA